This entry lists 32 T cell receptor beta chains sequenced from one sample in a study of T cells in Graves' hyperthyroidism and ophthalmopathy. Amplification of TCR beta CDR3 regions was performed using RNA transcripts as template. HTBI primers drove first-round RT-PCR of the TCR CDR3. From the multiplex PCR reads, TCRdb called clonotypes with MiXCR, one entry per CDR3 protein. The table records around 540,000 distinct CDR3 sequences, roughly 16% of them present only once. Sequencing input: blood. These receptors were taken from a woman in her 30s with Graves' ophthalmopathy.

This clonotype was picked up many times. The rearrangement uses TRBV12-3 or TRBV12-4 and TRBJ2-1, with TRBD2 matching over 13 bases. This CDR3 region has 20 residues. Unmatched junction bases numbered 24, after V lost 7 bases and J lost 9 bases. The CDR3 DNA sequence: TGTGCCAGCACCTACTCCCACCGTTTTGGGACTAGCGGGGTTAAGATTGAGCAGTTCTTC. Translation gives CASTYSHRFGTSGVKIEQFF.

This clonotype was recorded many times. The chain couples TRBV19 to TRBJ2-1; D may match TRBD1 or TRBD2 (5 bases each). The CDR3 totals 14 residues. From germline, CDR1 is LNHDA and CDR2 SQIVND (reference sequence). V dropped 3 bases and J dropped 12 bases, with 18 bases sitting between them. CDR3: CASSMRPAGSAQFF. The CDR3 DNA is TGTGCCAGTAGTATGAGGCCGGCAGGGAGTGCGCAGTTCTTC.

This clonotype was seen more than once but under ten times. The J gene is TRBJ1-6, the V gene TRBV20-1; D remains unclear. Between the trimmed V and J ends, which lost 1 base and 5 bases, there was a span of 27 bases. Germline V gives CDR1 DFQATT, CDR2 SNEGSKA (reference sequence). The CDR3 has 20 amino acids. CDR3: CSARVIFREGVLIDNSPLHF. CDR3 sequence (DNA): TGCAGTGCTAGAGTGATCTTTCGGGAGGGAGTTCTGATAGATAATTCACCCCTCCACTTT.

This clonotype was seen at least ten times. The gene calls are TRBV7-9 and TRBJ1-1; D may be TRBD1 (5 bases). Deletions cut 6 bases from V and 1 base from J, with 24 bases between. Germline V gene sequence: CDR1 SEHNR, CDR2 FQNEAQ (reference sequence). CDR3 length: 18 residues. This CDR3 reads CASRYPFSGGEGNTEAFF. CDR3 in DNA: TGTGCCAGCAGATACCCTTTTTCGGGAGGGGAGGGGAACACTGAAGCTTTCTTT.

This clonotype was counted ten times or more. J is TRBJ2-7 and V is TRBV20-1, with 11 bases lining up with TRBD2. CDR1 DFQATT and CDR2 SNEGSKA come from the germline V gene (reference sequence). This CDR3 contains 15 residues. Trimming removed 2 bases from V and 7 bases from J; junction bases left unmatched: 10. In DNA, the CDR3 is TGCAGTGCTAGACCGACTTCGCTAGCGGGGGGTGAGCAGTACTTC. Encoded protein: CSARPTSLAGGEQYF.

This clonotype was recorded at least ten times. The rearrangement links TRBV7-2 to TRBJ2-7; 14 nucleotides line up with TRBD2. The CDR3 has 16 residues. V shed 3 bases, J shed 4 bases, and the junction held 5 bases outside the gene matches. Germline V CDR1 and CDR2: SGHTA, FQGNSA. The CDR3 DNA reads TGTGCCAGCAGCTTCCCGGGACTAGCGGGAGTGTACGAGCAGTACTTC. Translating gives CASSFPGLAGVYEQYF.

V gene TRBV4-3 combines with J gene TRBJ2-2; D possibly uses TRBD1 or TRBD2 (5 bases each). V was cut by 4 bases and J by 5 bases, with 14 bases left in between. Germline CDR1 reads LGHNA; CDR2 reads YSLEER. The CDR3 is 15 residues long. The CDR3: CASSPFGEGTGELFF. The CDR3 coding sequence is TGCGCCAGCAGCCCCTTCGGCGAGGGGACCGGGGAGCTGTTTTTT.

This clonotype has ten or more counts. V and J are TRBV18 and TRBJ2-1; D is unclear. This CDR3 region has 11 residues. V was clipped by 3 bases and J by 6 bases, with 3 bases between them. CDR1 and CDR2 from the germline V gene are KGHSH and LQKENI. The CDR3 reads CASSPGNEQFF. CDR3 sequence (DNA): TGTGCCAGCTCACCGGGCAATGAGCAGTTCTTC.

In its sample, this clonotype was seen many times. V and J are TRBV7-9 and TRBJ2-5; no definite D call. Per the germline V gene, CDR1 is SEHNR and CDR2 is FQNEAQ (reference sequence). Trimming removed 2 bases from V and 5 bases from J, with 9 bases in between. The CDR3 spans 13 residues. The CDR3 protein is CASSLNDGETQYF. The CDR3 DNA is TGTGCCAGCAGCTTAAACGATGGGGAGACCCAGTACTTC.

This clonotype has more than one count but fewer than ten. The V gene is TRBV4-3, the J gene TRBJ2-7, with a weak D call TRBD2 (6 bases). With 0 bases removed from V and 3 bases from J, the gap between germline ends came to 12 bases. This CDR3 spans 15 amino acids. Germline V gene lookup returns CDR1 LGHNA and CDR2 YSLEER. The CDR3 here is CASSQEATRFYEQYF. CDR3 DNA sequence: TGCGCCAGCAGCCAAGAAGCGACTAGATTCTACGAGCAGTACTTC.

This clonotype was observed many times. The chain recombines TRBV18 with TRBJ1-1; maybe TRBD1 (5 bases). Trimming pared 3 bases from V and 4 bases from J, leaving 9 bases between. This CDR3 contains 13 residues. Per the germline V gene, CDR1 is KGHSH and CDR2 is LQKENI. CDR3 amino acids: CASSPDIVTEAFF. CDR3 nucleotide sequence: TGTGCCAGCTCACCGGACATAGTCACTGAAGCTTTCTTT.

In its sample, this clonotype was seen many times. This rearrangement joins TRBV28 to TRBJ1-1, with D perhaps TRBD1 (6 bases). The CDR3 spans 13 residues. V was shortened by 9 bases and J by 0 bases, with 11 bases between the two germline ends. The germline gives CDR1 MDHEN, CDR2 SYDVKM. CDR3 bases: TGTGCCAGTAGAGGACAGCTGAACACTGAAGCTTTCTTT. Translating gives CASRGQLNTEAFF.

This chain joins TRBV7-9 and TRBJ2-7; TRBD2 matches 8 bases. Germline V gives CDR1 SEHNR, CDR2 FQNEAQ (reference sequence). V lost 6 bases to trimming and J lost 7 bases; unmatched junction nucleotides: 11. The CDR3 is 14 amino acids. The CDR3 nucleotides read TGTGCCAGCAGTCTAGCGGGTCCCTTTATGGAGCAGTACTTC. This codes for CASSLAGPFMEQYF.

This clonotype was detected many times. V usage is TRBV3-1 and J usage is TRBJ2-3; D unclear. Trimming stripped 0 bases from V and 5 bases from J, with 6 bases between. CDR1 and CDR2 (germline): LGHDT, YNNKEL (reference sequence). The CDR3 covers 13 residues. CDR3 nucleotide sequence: TGTGCCAGCAGCCAAGATGAAGAAGATACGCAGTATTTT. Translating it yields CASSQDEEDTQYF.

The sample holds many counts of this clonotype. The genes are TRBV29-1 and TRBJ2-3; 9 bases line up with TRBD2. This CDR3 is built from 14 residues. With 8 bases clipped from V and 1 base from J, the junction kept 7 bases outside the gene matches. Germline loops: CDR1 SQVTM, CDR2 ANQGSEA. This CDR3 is CSRSGRPGTDTQYF. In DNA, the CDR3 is TGCAGCCGAAGCGGGAGGCCTGGCACAGATACGCAGTATTTT.

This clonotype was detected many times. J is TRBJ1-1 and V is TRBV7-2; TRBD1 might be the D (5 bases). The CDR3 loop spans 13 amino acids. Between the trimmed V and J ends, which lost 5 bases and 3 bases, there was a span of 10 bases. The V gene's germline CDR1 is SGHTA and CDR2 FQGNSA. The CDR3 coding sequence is TGTGCCAGCAGCACCGGGGGGTACACTGAAGCTTTCTTT. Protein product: CASSTGGYTEAFF.

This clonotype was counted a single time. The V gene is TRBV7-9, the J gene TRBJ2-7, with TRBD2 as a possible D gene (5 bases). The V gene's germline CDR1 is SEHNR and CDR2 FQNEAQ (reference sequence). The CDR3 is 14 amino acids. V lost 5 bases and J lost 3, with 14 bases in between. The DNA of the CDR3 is TGTGCCAGCAGCGCCCCGGGGAATCACTACGAGCAGTACTTC. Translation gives CASSAPGNHYEQYF.

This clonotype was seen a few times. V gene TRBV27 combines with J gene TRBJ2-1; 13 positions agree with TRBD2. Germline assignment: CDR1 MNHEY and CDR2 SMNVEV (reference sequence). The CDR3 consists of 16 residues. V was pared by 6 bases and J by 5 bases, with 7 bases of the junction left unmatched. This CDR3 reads CASRRVLAGGNNEQFF. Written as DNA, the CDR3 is TGTGCCAGCAGACGGGTACTAGCGGGAGGGAACAATGAGCAGTTCTTC.

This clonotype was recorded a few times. CDR3 DNA: TGCGCCAGCAGCCAAATGCTGAACACTGAAGCTTTCTTT. This sequence encodes CASSQMLNTEAFF. The V and J genes are TRBV4-3 and TRBJ1-1, with unresolved D. The CDR3 is made up of 13 amino acids. In germline, CDR1 is LGHNA, CDR2 YSLEER. V dropped 2 bases and J dropped 0 bases, with 4 bases sitting between them.

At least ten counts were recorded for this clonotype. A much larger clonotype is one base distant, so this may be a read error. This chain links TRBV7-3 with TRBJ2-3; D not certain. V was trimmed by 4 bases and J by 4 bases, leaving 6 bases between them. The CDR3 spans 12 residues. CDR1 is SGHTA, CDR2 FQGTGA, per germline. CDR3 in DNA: TGTGCCAGCAGCTCCGACTCAGATACGCAGTATTTT. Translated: CASSSDSDTQYF.

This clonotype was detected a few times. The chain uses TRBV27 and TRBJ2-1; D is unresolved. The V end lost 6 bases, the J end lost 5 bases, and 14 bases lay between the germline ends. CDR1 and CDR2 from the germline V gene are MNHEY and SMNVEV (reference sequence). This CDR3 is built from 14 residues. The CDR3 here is CASRRLAANNEQFF. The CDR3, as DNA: TGTGCCAGCAGGCGACTGGCGGCGAACAATGAGCAGTTCTTC.

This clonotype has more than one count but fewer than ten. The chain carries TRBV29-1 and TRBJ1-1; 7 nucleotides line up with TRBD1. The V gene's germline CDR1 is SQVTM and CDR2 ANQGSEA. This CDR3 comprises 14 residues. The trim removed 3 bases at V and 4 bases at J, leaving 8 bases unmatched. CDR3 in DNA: TGCAGCGTTGACTATACAGGGGCGGGCACTGAAGCTTTCTTT. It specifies CSVDYTGAGTEAFF.

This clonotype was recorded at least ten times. CDR3 residues: CASSWNRGTEAFF. DNA for the CDR3: TGTGCCAGCAGTTGGAACAGGGGAACTGAAGCTTTCTTT. The genes are TRBV27 and TRBJ1-1; 7 nucleotides agree with TRBD1. V shed 4 bases and J 5 bases; nucleotides not matched to a gene: 4. CDR1 is MNHEY and CDR2 is SMNVEV in the germline V gene (reference sequence). This CDR3 region has 13 residues.

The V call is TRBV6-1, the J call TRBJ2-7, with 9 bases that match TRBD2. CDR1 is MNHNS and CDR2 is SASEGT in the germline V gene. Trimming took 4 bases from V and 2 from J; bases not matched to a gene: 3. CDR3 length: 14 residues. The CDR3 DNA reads TGTGCCAGCAGTGGGACTAGCGTCCCCTACGAGCAGTACTTC. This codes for CASSGTSVPYEQYF.

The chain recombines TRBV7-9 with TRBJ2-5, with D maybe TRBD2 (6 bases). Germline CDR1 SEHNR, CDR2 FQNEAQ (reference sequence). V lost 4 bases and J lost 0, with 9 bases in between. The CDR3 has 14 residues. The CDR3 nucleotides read TGTGCCAGCAGCTCCAGACTAGACCAAGAGACCCAGTACTTC. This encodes CASSSRLDQETQYF.

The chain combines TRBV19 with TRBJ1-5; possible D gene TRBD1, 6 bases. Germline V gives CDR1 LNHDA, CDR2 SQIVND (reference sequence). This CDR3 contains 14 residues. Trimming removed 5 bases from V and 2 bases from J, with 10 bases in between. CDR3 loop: CASSSGDRNQPQHF. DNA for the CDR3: TGTGCCAGTAGTTCAGGGGATCGCAATCAGCCCCAGCATTTT.

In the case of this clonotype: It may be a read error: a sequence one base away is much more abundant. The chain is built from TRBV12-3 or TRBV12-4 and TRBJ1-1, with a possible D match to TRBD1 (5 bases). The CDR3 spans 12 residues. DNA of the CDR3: TGTGCCAGTCTCTACAGGAACACTAAAGCTTTCTTT. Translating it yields CASLYRNTKAFF.

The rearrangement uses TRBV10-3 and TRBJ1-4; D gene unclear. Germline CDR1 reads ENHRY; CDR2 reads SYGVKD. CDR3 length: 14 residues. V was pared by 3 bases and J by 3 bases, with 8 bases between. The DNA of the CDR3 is TGTGCCATCAGTGACGGCATATCTAATGAAAAACTGTTTTTT. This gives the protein CAISDGISNEKLFF.

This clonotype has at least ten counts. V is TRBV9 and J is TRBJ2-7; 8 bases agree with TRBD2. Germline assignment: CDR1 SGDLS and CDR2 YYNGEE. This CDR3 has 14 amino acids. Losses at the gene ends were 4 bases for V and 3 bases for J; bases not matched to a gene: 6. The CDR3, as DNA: TGTGCCAGCAGCTTTAGCGGGGACCTCTACGAGCAGTACTTC. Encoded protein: CASSFSGDLYEQYF.

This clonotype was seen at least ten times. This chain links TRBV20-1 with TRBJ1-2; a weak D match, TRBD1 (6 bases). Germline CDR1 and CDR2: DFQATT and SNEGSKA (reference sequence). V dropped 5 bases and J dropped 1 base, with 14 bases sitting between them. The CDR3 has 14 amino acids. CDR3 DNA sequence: TGCAGTGCTTTTGACAGGAATAATAACTATGGCTACACCTTC. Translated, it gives CSAFDRNNNYGYTF.

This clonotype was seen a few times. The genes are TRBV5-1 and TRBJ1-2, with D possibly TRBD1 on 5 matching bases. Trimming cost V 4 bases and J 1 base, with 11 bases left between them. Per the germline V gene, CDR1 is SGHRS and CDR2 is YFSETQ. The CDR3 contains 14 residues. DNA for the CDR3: TGCGCCAGCAGCATCCAGGGAGATAACTATGGCTACACCTTC. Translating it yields CASSIQGDNYGYTF.

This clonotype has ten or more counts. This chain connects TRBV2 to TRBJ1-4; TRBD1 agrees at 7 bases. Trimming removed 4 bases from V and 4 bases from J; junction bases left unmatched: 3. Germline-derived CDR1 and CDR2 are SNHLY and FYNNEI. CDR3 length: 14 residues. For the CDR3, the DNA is TGTGCCAGCAGTGGGACAGGAGTTAATGAAAAACTGTTTTTT. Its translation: CASSGTGVNEKLFF.